The entry below gives a single T cell receptor (beta chain) sequence along with its context. RNA, at about 0.5 to 1 ug, was reverse transcribed with random hexamers. Across 54 Vbeta and 13 Jbeta, TCR beta CDR3 was amplified with immunoSEQ multiplex PCR. Via MiXCR, TCRdb re-called the immunoSEQ multiplex PCR reads, giving one row per CDR3 protein. The data contain about 210,000 distinct CDR3 sequences, 95% of them singletons. This sample is part of a study of CD8 T cells in Susac syndrome. Trimming shortened V by 6 bases and J by 7 bases, and 13 bases separated the two germline ends. Germline CDR1 MGHDK, CDR2 SYGVNS. CDR3 size: 12 residues.

This receptor was obtained from a human donor with multiple sclerosis. Sample: CD4+ T cells from PBMCs. The J gene is TRBJ2-7, the V gene TRBV25-1; a weak D match, TRBD2 (6 bases). The CDR3 sequence: CASSAGTREQYF. CDR3 nucleotides: TGTGCCAGCAGCGCCGGGACTCGGGAGCAGTACTTC.